This entry features one TCR delta chain sequence. The antigen is unknown. A much larger clone sits a single nucleotide away, making a read error possible. These data belong to a study of Vδ1+ human thymocytes. The study's findings and limits: Thymic delta-chain repertoires held 20% to 25% Vdelta2 sequences and few Vdelta3, despite high sort purity. In the thymus, TRG and TRD repertoires looked highly polyclonal with Gaussian CDR3 lengths.

The V and J ends lost 3 bases and 0 bases, in that order; junction bases with no gene match: 13. CDR1 TSWWSYY and CDR2 QGS come from the germline V gene. The CDR3 is 18 amino acids. After alphabeta T cell depletion, CD3+ Vdelta1+ Vdelta2- thymocytes were sorted. Extracted RNA was reverse transcribed into cDNA. Multiplex PCR used pooled V-gene forward primers and a constant-region reverse primer to amplify CDR3s. TCRdb reran clone calling via CATT on the multiplex PCR reads. The repertoire holds approximately 25,000 delta-chain clones, with 25% to 30% as singletons. V usage is TRDV1 and J usage is TRDJ1; 7 positions agree with TRDD3. This clonotype was sampled from a boy under two years old who had congenital heart surgery. The sample consisted of Vdelta1+ gamma-delta thymocytes from the thymus. Subset reported: FACS-sorted CD3+ TCRalphabeta- TCRVdelta1+ TCRVdelta2- thymocytes. CDR3 coding DNA: TGTGCTCTTGGGGACATGGGAGGATACGACCTATACACCGATAAACTCATCTTT. Its translation is CALGDMGGYDLYTDKLIF.